The 21 T cell receptor beta chains listed next were all sequenced from one sample in a study of T cells in Graves' hyperthyroidism and ophthalmopathy. The source material, RNA transcripts, was used to amplify TCR beta CDR3 regions. Initially, a first-round RT-PCR of the TCR CDR3 employed the HTBI primer set. Each CDR3 protein gets one entry after TCRdb re-called the multiplex PCR reads with MiXCR. The data contain nearly 600,000 distinct CDR3 sequences, 13% to 15% of them singletons. The sample was blood. The receptors stem from a woman aged 18-35 years with Graves' ophthalmopathy.

This clonotype was detected many times. The chain joins TRBV7-2 to TRBJ1-5, with TRBD1 matching 9 bases. V lost 4 bases and J lost 2; bases outside the gene matches: 3. The CDR3 runs to 15 residues. Germline V lookup: CDR1 SGHTA, CDR2 FQGNSA. The CDR3 reads CASSYWTGGNQPQHF. The DNA for the CDR3 is TGTGCCAGCAGCTACTGGACAGGGGGCAATCAGCCCCAGCATTTT.

The CDR3 protein is CASSVKQANSPLHF. In DNA, the CDR3 is TGTGCCAGCAGCGTAAAACAGGCCAATTCACCCCTCCACTTT. The V call is TRBV9, the J call TRBJ1-6; weak D call: TRBD1 (5 bases). The CDR3 contains 14 residues. Germline values: CDR1 SGDLS, CDR2 YYNGEE. V lost 1 base and J 7 bases, leaving 9 bases between the germline ends.

This clonotype was recorded many times. This chain connects TRBV6-6 to TRBJ2-1; 10 bases line up with TRBD2. The CDR3 covers 14 residues. V lost 2 bases to trimming and J lost 8 bases; unmatched junction nucleotides: 3. Germline V CDR1 and CDR2: MNHNY, SVGAGI (reference sequence). CDR3 in amino acids: CASSYGGTSDEQFF. CDR3 sequence (DNA): TGTGCCAGCAGTTACGGCGGGACTAGCGATGAGCAGTTCTTC.

Comment on this clonotype: A read error may explain this, as a much larger clone is one base away. The chain couples TRBV12-3 or TRBV12-4 to TRBJ2-5; possibly TRBD2 for D (6 bases). This CDR3 has 15 residues. Trimming pared 6 bases from V and 5 bases from J, leaving 19 bases between. CDR3 coding DNA: TGTGCCAGCAGCCAACCGACTAGTCTGGGGGAGACCCAGTACTTC. Its protein is CASSQPTSLGETQYF.

This clonotype showed up many times. The rearrangement uses TRBV6-1 and TRBJ1-5; TRBD1 matches 8 bases. The germline CDR1 and CDR2 sequences are MNHNS and SASEGT. The CDR3 runs 18 residues. Trimming took 6 bases from V and 4 from J; bases not matched to a gene: 17. CDR3 in amino acids: CASSSGTGVLGWNQPQHF. In DNA form, the CDR3 reads TGTGCCAGCAGCTCCGGGACAGGCGTTTTAGGGTGGAATCAGCCCCAGCATTTT.

This clonotype has a handful of counts. This sequence joins TRBV24-1 and TRBJ1-2; TRBD1 matches at 7 bases. The V gene's germline CDR1 is KGHDR and CDR2 SFDVKD. V shed 4 bases and J 1 base; nucleotides not matched to a gene: 8. The CDR3 spans 16 residues. The CDR3 region has the DNA TGTGCCACCAGTGAGTCGGGCGGGACAGTTAACTATGGCTACACCTTC. This sequence encodes CATSESGGTVNYGYTF.

The V and J genes are TRBV11-2 and TRBJ2-7; TRBD2 agrees at 11 bases. This CDR3 contains 16 residues. The V gene end was trimmed by 3 bases and the J gene end by 3 bases; junction bases not matched to a gene: 7. CDR1 is SGHAT and CDR2 is FQNNGV in the germline V gene. CDR3 in DNA: TGTGCCAGCAGCTTTGATTGGGGGACTAGCGGCTACGAGCAGTACTTC. Translated: CASSFDWGTSGYEQYF. Filled out from reference TRBV11-2 and TRBJ2-7, the complete variable domain reads EAGVAQSPRYKIIEKRQSVAFWCNPISGHATLYWYQQILGQGPKLLIQFQNNGVVDDSQLPKDRFSAERLKGVDSTLKIQPAKLEDSAVYLCASSFDWGTSGYEQYFGPGTRLTVT.

This clonotype was counted many times. CDR3 region: CASRAVGRNYGYTF. In DNA form, the CDR3 reads TGTGCCAGCAGGGCCGTAGGGCGAAACTATGGCTACACCTTC. The gene calls are TRBV6-1 and TRBJ1-2; D call uncertain. The CDR3 runs 14 residues. Germline assignment: CDR1 MNHNS and CDR2 SASEGT. The V end was cut by 6 bases, the J end by 2 bases, with 13 bases between.

The sample holds a few counts of this clonotype. The chain uses TRBV12-3 or TRBV12-4 and TRBJ2-1; a weak D match, TRBD1 (5 bases). CDR3 length: 14 residues. Trimming removed 6 bases at V and 6 bases at J, with 15 bases between. In DNA, the CDR3 is TGTGCCAGCAGCCCCGGACGGACACTCAATGAGCAGTTCTTC. Its protein product is CASSPGRTLNEQFF.

This clonotype was counted many times. V and J are TRBV6-6 and TRBJ2-2, with 9 bases fitting TRBD2. In germline, CDR1 is MNHNY, CDR2 SVGAGI (reference sequence). Trimming at V came to 2 bases and at J to 4 bases, leaving 14 bases not matched to a gene. The CDR3 loop spans 19 amino acids. Here the CDR3 reads CASSYGVGLAGKGTGELFF. CDR3 bases: TGTGCCAGCAGTTACGGCGTTGGCCTAGCGGGAAAGGGCACCGGGGAGCTGTTTTTT.

This clonotype has ten or more counts. The V gene is TRBV7-9, the J gene TRBJ2-5; D is ambiguous. The CDR3 runs 12 residues. Germline V gene lookup returns CDR1 SEHNR and CDR2 FQNEAQ (reference sequence). Trimming left V 5 bases short and J 5 bases short, with 9 bases between. The CDR3, as DNA: TGTGCCAGCAGCATCACCTTGGAGACCCAGTACTTC. It translates to CASSITLETQYF.

This clonotype was counted at least ten times. The rearrangement uses TRBV10-3 and TRBJ2-2; D possibly uses TRBD1 or TRBD2 (5 bases each). CDR1 ENHRY and CDR2 SYGVKD come from the germline V gene. This CDR3 has 15 amino acids. V was shortened by 4 bases and J by 4 bases, with 13 bases between the two germline ends. The CDR3 loop reads CAISVQIGATGELFF. The CDR3 bases are TGTGCCATCAGTGTACAGATCGGGGCCACCGGGGAGCTGTTTTTT.

This clonotype was detected many times. V usage is TRBV28 and J usage is TRBJ1-2, with D hard to call. Trimming removed 11 bases at V and 2 bases at J, with 9 bases between. The CDR3 covers 11 residues. The germline V gene has CDR1 MDHEN and CDR2 SYDVKM. The CDR3 loop is CAVGPNYGYTF. In nucleotides, the CDR3 is TGTGCCGTTGGACCCAACTATGGCTACACCTTC.

This clonotype occurred many times. The chain carries TRBV10-3 and TRBJ2-7, with 7 nucleotides matching TRBD1. Germline CDR1 and CDR2: ENHRY and SYGVKD. The CDR3 is 14 residues long. V lost 0 bases and J lost 5; bases outside the gene matches: 4. CDR3 DNA: TGTGCCATCAGTGAGTCGACAGGGACCCACGAGCAGTACTTC. The encoded protein is CAISESTGTHEQYF.

In this sample, this clonotype turned up a few times. V usage is TRBV4-1 and J usage is TRBJ2-7, with 8 bases that match TRBD2. The CDR3 has 15 residues. CDR1 and CDR2 from the germline V gene are MGHRA and YSYEKL. The V and J ends lost 0 bases and 4 bases, in that order; junction bases with no gene match: 5. The CDR3, as DNA: TGCGCCAGCAGCCAAGAGAGCCTAGCGGGTTACGAGCAGTACTTC. Its protein is CASSQESLAGYEQYF.

Points on this clonotype: This sequence may be a read error, since a much larger clone differs from it by one base. The rearrangement joins TRBV12-3 or TRBV12-4 to TRBJ2-7; D may be TRBD2 (6 bases). CDR3 length: 17 amino acids. This CDR3 is CASGLASGGATSYEQYF. CDR3 bases: TGTGCCAGCGGTTTAGCGTCCGGCGGGGCCACCTCCTACGAGCAGTACTTC.

V gene TRBV19 combines with J gene TRBJ1-2; TRBD1 matches 7 bases. J was trimmed by 0 bases and V by 6 bases; bases with no gene match: 10. The CDR3 length is 16 residues. Per germline, CDR1 LNHDA and CDR2 SQIVND (reference sequence). CDR3 bases: TGTGCCAGTAGCCTGACAGGGTCAAATGCTAACTATGGCTACACCTTC. Its protein is CASSLTGSNANYGYTF.

The chain joins TRBV2 to TRBJ1-5; D may be TRBD1 (6 bases). The CDR3 has 14 amino acids. Germline V gene sequence: CDR1 SNHLY, CDR2 FYNNEI. Trimming stripped 5 bases from V and 6 bases from J, with 14 bases between. The CDR3 DNA is TGTGCCAGCAGTCCTACAGGGAGGGGTCAGCCCCAGCATTTT. Translated, it gives CASSPTGRGQPQHF.

There are many counts of this clonotype. The V call is TRBV3-1, the J call TRBJ2-1; tentatively, D is TRBD1 or TRBD2 (6 bases each). Germline V CDR1 and CDR2: LGHDT, YNNKEL (reference sequence). Trimming stripped 5 bases from V and 9 bases from J, with 26 bases between. This CDR3 comprises 17 residues. The CDR3 nucleotides are TGTGCCAGCAGCGACCCAACCGGGAGTCTAGGAGGGGGTGAGCAGTTCTTC. This translates into CASSDPTGSLGGGEQFF.

There are many counts of this clonotype. The chain is built from TRBV20-1 and TRBJ2-1; 10 positions match TRBD2. The CDR3 is 14 amino acids. Unmatched junction bases numbered 4, after V lost 4 bases and J lost 4 bases. Germline V lookup: CDR1 DFQATT, CDR2 SNEGSKA (reference sequence). This CDR3 reads CSATWTSGYNEQFF. The CDR3 bases are TGCAGTGCTACCTGGACTAGCGGTTACAATGAGCAGTTCTTC.

V usage is TRBV19 and J usage is TRBJ1-1; D remains unclear. The CDR3 is made up of 15 amino acids. Trimming cost V 3 bases and J 4 bases, with 15 bases left between them. Looked up from germline, CDR1 is LNHDA and CDR2 is SQIVND (reference sequence). CDR3 sequence: CASSIPRTLGTEAFF. CDR3 sequence (DNA): TGTGCCAGTAGTATCCCCCGGACCTTGGGCACTGAAGCTTTCTTT.